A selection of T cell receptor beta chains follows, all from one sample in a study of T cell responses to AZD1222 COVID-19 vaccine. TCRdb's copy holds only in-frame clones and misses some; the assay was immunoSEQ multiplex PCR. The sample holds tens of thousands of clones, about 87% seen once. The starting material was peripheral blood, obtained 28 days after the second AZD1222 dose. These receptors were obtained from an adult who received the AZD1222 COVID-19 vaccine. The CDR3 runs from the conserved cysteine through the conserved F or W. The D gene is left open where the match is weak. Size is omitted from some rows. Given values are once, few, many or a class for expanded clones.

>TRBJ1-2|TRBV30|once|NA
CAWSVHRYGYTF
TGTGCCTGGAGTGTACATCGGTATGGCTACACCTTC
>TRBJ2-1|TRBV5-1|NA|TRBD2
CASSGRGLAESSYNEQFF
TGCGCCAGCAGCGGAAGGGGACTAGCGGAGAGCTCCTACAATGAGCAGTTCTTC
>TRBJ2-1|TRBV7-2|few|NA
CASSLSAYNEQFF
TGTGCCAGCAGCCTCTCCGCTTACAATGAGCAGTTCTTC
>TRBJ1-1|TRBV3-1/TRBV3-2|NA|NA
CASSQGPSNTEAFF
TGTGCCAGCAGCCAAGGACCGAGTAACACTGAAGCTTTCTTT
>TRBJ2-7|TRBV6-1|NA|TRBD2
CASSAGTSGRVSYEQYF
TGTGCCAGCAGTGCTGGGACTAGCGGGAGAGTCTCCTACGAGCAGTACTTC
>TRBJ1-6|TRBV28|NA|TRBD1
CASRMRTGGSPLHF
TGTGCCAGCAGAATGAGGACAGGAGGTTCACCCCTCCACTTT
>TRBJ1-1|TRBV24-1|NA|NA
CATSGGTEAFF
TGTGCCACCAGTGGGGGCACTGAAGCTTTCTTT
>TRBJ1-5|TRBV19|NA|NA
CASSIDHRDQPQHF
TGTGCCAGTAGTATAGATCACAGGGATCAGCCCCAGCATTTT
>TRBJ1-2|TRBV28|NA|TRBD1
CASSFLQGNYGYTF
TGTGCCAGCAGTTTCCTACAGGGGAACTATGGCTACACCTTC
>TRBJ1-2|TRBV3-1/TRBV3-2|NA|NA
CASSRRENYGYTF
TGTGCCAGCAGCCGACGGGAGAACTATGGCTACACCTTC
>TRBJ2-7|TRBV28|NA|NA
CASRGHGLGYEQYF
TGTGCCAGCAGAGGACACGGACTTGGCTACGAGCAGTACTTC
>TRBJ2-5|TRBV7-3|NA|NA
CASSSGTKQETQYF
TGTGCCAGCAGCTCCGGGACGAAACAAGAGACCCAGTACTTC
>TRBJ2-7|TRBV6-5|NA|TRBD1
CASRRQGSYEQYF
TGTGCCAGCAGAAGACAGGGATCCTACGAGCAGTACTTC
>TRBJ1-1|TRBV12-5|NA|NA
CASGLGAKSTEAFF
TGTGCTAGTGGTTTGGGGGCGAAGAGCACTGAAGCTTTCTTT
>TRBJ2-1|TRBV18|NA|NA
CASSPPSGHSEQFF
TGTGCCAGCTCACCTCCTTCGGGCCATAGTGAGCAGTTCTTC
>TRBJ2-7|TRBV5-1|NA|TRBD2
CASSLVSGSSYEQYF
TGCGCCAGCAGCTTGGTTAGCGGGAGCTCCTACGAGCAGTACTTC
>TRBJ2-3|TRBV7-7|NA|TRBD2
CASSFLPPGTSGSITDTQYF
TGTGCTAGCAGCTTTCTTCCACCCGGGACTAGCGGGAGTATAACAGATACGCAGTATTTT
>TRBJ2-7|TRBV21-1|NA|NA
CASSKGTVDSSYEQYF
TGTGCCAGCAGCAAAGGTACGGTGGACTCCTCCTACGAGCAGTACTTC
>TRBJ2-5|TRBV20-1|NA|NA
CSASVKRETQYF
TGCAGTGCTAGTGTTAAGAGGGAGACCCAGTACTTC
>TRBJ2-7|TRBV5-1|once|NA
CASSLSVAYEQYF
TGCGCCAGCAGCCTTAGCGTAGCCTACGAGCAGTACTTC
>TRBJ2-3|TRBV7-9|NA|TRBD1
CASSLLGQGATQYF
TGTGCCAGCAGCCTTCTCGGACAGGGGGCTACGCAGTATTTT
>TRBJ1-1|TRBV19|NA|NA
CASSIAAAGTEAFF
TGTGCCAGTAGTATAGCCGCCGCGGGCACTGAAGCTTTCTTT
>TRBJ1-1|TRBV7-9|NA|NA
CASSLSAGRGAEAFF
TGTGCCAGCAGCTTATCGGCAGGCCGGGGAGCCGAAGCTTTCTTT